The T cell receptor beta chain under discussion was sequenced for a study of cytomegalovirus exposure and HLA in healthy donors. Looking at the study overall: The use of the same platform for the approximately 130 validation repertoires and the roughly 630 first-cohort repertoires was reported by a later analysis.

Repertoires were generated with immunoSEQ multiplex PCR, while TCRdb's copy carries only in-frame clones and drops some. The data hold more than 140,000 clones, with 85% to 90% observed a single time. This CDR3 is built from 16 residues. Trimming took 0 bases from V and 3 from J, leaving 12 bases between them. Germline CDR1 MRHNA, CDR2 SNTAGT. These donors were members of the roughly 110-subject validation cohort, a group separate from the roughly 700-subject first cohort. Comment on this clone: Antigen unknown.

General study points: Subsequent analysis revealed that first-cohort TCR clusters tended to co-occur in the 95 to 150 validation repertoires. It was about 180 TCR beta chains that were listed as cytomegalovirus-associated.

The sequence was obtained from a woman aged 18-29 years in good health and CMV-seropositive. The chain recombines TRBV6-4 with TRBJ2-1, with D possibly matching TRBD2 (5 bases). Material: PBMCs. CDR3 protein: CASSDSRVARYNEQFF. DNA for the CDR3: TGTGCCAGCAGTGACTCGAGGGTTGCCCGCTACAATGAGCAGTTCTTC.